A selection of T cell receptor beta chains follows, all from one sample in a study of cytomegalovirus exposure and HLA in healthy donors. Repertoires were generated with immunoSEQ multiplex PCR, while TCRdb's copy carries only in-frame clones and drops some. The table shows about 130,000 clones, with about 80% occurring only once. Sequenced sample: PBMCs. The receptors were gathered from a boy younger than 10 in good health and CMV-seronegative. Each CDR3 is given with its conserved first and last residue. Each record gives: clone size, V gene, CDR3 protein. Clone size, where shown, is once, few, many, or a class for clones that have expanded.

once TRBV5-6 CASSLGSVGVHGYTF
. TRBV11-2 CASSLGDRGRDSNQPQHF
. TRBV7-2 CASSLARGTTYEQYF
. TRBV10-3 CATAREAADTQYF
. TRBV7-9 CASSLATPSGTLGEQFF
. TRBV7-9 CASTFKDSYTGELFF
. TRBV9 CASSAGDSSYEQYF
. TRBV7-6 CASSLDKGENQPQHF
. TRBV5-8 CASSLARSRGGTEAFF
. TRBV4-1 CASSQGVGGRGYEQYF
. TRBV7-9 CSSSRRGDSQANYGYTF
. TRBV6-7 CASSDRNREGDQPQHF
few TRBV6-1 CASSKAPGQAIYEQYF
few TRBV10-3 CAISEFDRGSGNTIYF
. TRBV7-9 CASSDRGENTEAFF
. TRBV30 CAWNGQKNTEAFF
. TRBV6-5 CASSYRTGDGTDTQYF
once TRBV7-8 CASSLARWTSGGAGTDTQYF
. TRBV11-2 CASSLAGAPNEQFF
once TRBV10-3 CAISEGILAGGTTDTQYF
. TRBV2 CASRDRAGNQPQHF
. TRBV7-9 CSSSRGLRDLTNTIYF
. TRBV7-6 CASSRLGGSSGNTIYF
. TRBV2 CASKGTGSNTEAFF
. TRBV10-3 CAIRASEETQYF
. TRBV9 CASSVAGGGYNEQFF
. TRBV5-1 CASTLAGRANEQFF
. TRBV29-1 CSVAVSGTANTGELFF
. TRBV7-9 CAILRKSDRGLRYTF
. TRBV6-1 CASSDLAGHFYEQYF
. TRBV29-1 CSVTGGSTTEAFF
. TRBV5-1 CASSAAGQGSYGYTF
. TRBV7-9 CASSRRTSGMGYNEQFF
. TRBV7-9 CASSLGQSGLPLNTQYF
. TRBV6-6 CASSGTGNANTGELFF
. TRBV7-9 CASSLGLAGGNEQFF
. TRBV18 CASSPDRAVQPQHF
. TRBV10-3 CAISGDRHYDNEQFF
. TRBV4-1 CASSQPTGGTEAFF
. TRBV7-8 CASSLTSYEQYF
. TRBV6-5 CASRPGQVRNTEAFF
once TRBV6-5 CASSSPSGGTEAFF
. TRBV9 CASSVVGGSYNEQFF
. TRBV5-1 CASSLGDSWRPSGNTIYF
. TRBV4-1 CASSQAAGPETQYF
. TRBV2 CASSEPFQETQYF
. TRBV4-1 CASSQDRNTEAFF
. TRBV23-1 CASSLRGTGDQPQHF
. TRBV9 CASSGRDFSTDTQYF
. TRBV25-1 CASSWASEPNEQFF
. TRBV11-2 CASSLGFTSLEDSDYGYTF
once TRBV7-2 CASSLSPGTHTEAFF
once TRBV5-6 CASSFRPGTAYEQYF